The clone carrying this T cell receptor beta chain was seen many times. The target antigen is unknown. Sequencing libraries made from TCR beta cDNA carried unique molecular identifiers. Some 500,000 cDNA molecules were recovered from an input of roughly 0.85 to 10 million T cells. TCRdb reanalysed the PCR reads using MiXCR and keeps one entry per CDR3 protein. The repertoire consists of roughly 600,000 distinct CDR3 sequences, with roughly 45% occurring once and the leading ten covering 1.5% to 2%. This sample is part of a study of post-analysis software for immune sequencing data. At the level of the study: Disease trajectories encompassed relapsing-remitting, secondary progressive and progressive-relapsing multiple sclerosis. Findings and caveats of the study: Significantly lower normalized Chao1 diversity was found in patients with multiple sclerosis relative to controls. With TRBV5-6, TRBV5-1 and TRBV20-1 included, 4 or 5 TRBV segments were more frequent in patients than in controls.

CDR3 length: 13 amino acids. Trimming stripped 2 bases from V and 0 bases from J, with 4 bases between. Germline CDR1 is SGHTA and CDR2 is FQGNSA. The sample comprised blood. This clonotype was sampled from a girl aged 10 to 17 with multiple sclerosis. This chain uses TRBV7-2 with TRBJ1-1; unclear D gene. CDR3 protein: CASSLQMNTEAFF. In nucleotides, the CDR3 is TGTGCCAGCAGCTTACAGATGAACACTGAAGCTTTCTTT.